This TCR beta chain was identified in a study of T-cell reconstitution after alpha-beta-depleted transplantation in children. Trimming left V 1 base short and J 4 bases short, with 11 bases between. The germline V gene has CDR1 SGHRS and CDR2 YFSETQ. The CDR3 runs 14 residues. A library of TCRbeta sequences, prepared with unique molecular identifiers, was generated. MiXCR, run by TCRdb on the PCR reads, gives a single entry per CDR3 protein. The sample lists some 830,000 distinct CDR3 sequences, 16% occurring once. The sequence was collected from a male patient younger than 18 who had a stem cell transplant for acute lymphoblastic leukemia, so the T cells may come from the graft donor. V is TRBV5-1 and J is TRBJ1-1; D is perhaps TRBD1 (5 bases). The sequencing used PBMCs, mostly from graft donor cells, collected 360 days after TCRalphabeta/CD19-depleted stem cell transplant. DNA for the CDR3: TGCGCCAGCAGCTTGAGCCCCGGGGGCACTGAAGCTTTCTTT. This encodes CASSLSPGGTEAFF.